Shown below are 9 T cell receptor beta chains from a single sample sequenced in a study of blood T cell repertoires in COVID-19. Profiling relied on immunoSEQ multiplex PCR, and the TCRdb table lists in-frame clones only, not all of them. Counted here are 300,000 or so clones, 80% to 90% occurring once; the ten biggest clones make up 4% to 5%. Specimen: PBMCs or T cells enriched from blood (not recorded which). These receptor sequences come from a woman between 40 and 50 years old with acute COVID-19.

This clone was counted only a few times. The chain combines TRBV5-4 with TRBJ1-1; D not resolved. CDR1 is SGHNT and CDR2 is YYREEE in the germline V gene (reference sequence). V lost 3 bases and J lost 3, with 9 bases in between. The CDR3 spans 13 residues. DNA of the CDR3: TGTGCCAGCAGCTCCGCGGGTTACACTGAAGCTTTCTTT. It encodes CASSSAGYTEAFF.

In this sample, this clone turned up a few times. The chain couples TRBV3-1 (or the pseudogene TRBV3-2) to TRBJ1-2; tentatively, D is TRBD1 (6 bases). The V and J ends lost 6 bases and 1 base respectively, with 12 bases between them. Germline values: CDR1 LGHDT, CDR2 YNNKEL (reference sequence). There are 14 residues in the CDR3. CDR3 region: CASSLLQGNYGYTF. CDR3 bases: TGTGCCAGCAGTCTCCTACAGGGTAACTATGGCTACACCTTC.

This rearrangement joins TRBV7-9 to TRBJ2-3; the D gene is possibly TRBD1 (6 bases). CDR3 length: 17 amino acids. Trimming cost V 3 bases and J 0 bases, with 16 bases left between them. Germline-derived CDR1 and CDR2 are SEHNR and FQNEAQ (reference sequence). DNA of the CDR3: TGTGCCAGCAGCTTCCGAGGACAGCGTATTAGCACAGATACGCAGTATTTT. It specifies CASSFRGQRISTDTQYF. Full variable domain (outside the CDR3, taken from reference TRBV7-9 and TRBJ2-3): DTGVSQNPRHKITKRGQNVTFRCDPISEHNRLYWYRQTLGQGPEFLTYFQNEAQLEKSRLLSDRFSAERPKGSFSTLEIQRTEQGDSAMYLCASSFRGQRISTDTQYFGPGTRLTVL.

V and J are TRBV5-5 and TRBJ2-2, with D perhaps TRBD2 (6 bases). The V gene's germline CDR1 is SGHKS and CDR2 YYEKEE (reference sequence). The CDR3 runs to 14 residues. Trimming took off 0 bases at V and 6 bases at J, with 9 bases between the two ends. In DNA form, the CDR3 reads TGTGCCAGCAGCTTGGCCGGGGGTTCCGGGGAGCTGTTTTTT. Encoded protein: CASSLAGGSGELFF. Using reference TRBV5-5 and TRBJ2-2 for the parts outside the CDR3, the full variable domain is DAGVTQSPTHLIKTRGQQVTLRCSPISGHKSVSWYQQVLGQGPQFIFQYYEKEERGRGNFPDRFSARQFPNYSSELNVNALLLGDSALYLCASSLAGGSGELFFGEGSRLTVL.

Here the CDR3 reads CASKLPGTNTGELFF. The DNA of the CDR3 is TGTGCCAGCAAACTCCCGGGGACGAACACCGGGGAGCTGTTTTTT. The chain uses TRBV19 and TRBJ2-2, with a possible D match to TRBD2 (5 bases). The germline gives CDR1 LNHDA, CDR2 SQIVND (reference sequence). The germline V and J ends were trimmed by 9 bases and 0 bases, with 14 bases remaining between them. The CDR3 runs to 15 residues.

The chain uses TRBV4-2 and TRBJ2-4; perhaps TRBD2 as D (5 bases). Germline V CDR1 and CDR2: LGHNA, YNFKEQ. Between the trimmed V and J ends, which lost 0 bases and 8 bases, there was a span of 8 bases. The CDR3 covers 13 residues. The CDR3 protein is CASSQEPADIQYF. The CDR3 bases are TGTGCCAGCAGCCAAGAGCCAGCGGACATTCAGTACTTC.

This chain joins TRBV5-1 and TRBJ2-1; 9 bases match TRBD2. After removal of 1 base from V and 1 base from J, the junction contained 3 bases not matched to a gene. Germline V gives CDR1 SGHRS, CDR2 YFSETQ. The CDR3 has 16 residues. This CDR3 reads CASSLWAGGSYNEQFF. The CDR3 nucleotides read TGCGCCAGCAGCTTGTGGGCGGGAGGGTCCTACAATGAGCAGTTCTTC. The variable domain in full, completed from reference TRBV5-1 and TRBJ2-1, reads KAGVTQTPRYLIKTRGQQVTLSCSPISGHRSVSWYQQTPGQGLQFLFEYFSETQRNKGNFPGRFSGRQFSNSRSEMNVSTLELGDSALYLCASSLWAGGSYNEQFFGPGTRLTVL.

V is TRBV2 and J is TRBJ1-3; tentatively, D is TRBD1 (6 bases). Germline V CDR1 and CDR2: SNHLY, FYNNEI. This CDR3 is built from 15 residues. Deletions cut 7 bases from V and 0 bases from J, with 13 bases between. CDR3 sequence reads: CASKDSTFSGNTIYF. CDR3 DNA sequence: TGTGCCAGCAAGGACAGCACTTTCTCTGGAAACACCATATATTTT.

The rearrangement joins TRBV29-1 to TRBJ2-1, with TRBD1 as a possible D gene (7 bases). CDR1 and CDR2 (germline): SQVTM, ANQGSEA. The CDR3 runs 14 residues. The V and J ends lost 3 bases and 7 bases respectively, with 16 bases between them. Written as DNA, the CDR3 is TGCAGCGTTGATCGGGCAGGGGGGAATAATGAGCAGTTCTTC. Encoded protein: CSVDRAGGNNEQFF.